These T cell receptor beta chains were read from a single sample in a study of T cells in Graves' hyperthyroidism and ophthalmopathy. TCRdb processed the multiplex PCR reads anew with MiXCR; each CDR3 protein has one entry. The table includes approximately 590,000 distinct CDR3 sequences, 15% to 18% detected once. Sequences were obtained from blood. The receptors derive from a woman aged 25 to 39 with Graves' hyperthyroidism. Each CDR3 is given with its conserved first and last residue. The D gene is left open where the match is weak. Clone size is shown for a subset of rows, as once, few, many or a class of expanded clone.

d_call	cdr3_length	v_call	j_call	clone_size	cdr3_aa	cdr3_nt
TRBD2	16	TRBV24-1	TRBJ2-1	many	CATTGTSGSSYNEQFF	TGTGCCACCACAGGGACTAGCGGGAGCTCCTACAATGAGCAGTTCTTC
TRBD1	12	TRBV10-3	TRBJ2-7	few	CAISADRGEQYF	TGTGCCATCAGTGCCGACAGGGGCGAGCAGTACTTC
TRBD1	17	TRBV5-1	TRBJ2-2	many	CASSPPPGTGYTGELFF	TGCGCCAGCAGCCCACCCCCCGGGACAGGCTATACCGGGGAGCTGTTTTTT
-	15	TRBV27	TRBJ1-1	many	CASSLSRQMNTEAFF	TGTGCCAGCAGTTTATCGCGGCAAATGAACACTGAAGCTTTCTTT
-	15	TRBV18	TRBJ1-1	many	CASSRGAMRNTEAFF	TGTGCCAGCTCACGTGGGGCGATGAGGAACACTGAAGCTTTCTTT
TRBD1	17	TRBV7-2	TRBJ1-1	few	CASSLVWDRGSYTEAFF	TGTGCCAGCAGCTTAGTTTGGGACAGGGGTTCGTACACTGAAGCTTTCTTT
-	13	TRBV19	TRBJ1-1	many	CATVKGENTEAFF	TGTGCCACCGTGAAGGGGGAGAACACTGAAGCTTTCTTT
-	15	TRBV15	TRBJ2-6	few	CATSGLGSGANVLTF	TGTGCCACCAGCGGCCTGGGTTCCGGGGCCAACGTCCTGACTTTC
TRBD1	15	TRBV6-1	TRBJ2-2	few	CASYGQETWYGELFF	TGTGCCAGCTATGGACAGGAAACTTGGTACGGGGAGCTGTTTTTT
TRBD1	15	TRBV20-1	TRBJ2-7	many	CSARDGDRVTYEQYF	TGCAGTGCTAGAGACGGGGACAGGGTAACCTACGAGCAGTACTTC
-	15	TRBV12-3/TRBV12-4	TRBJ1-6	-	CASSRRGGLGSPLHF	TGTGCCAGCAGTCGTAGGGGGGGTCTCGGTTCACCCCTCCACTTT
TRBD2	16	TRBV6-1	TRBJ2-2	many	CASTALAGANTGELFF	TGTGCCAGCACGGCCCTAGCGGGAGCGAACACCGGGGAGCTGTTTTTT
-	13	TRBV29-1	TRBJ2-5	many	CSVAGQGQETQYF	TGCAGCGTTGCGGGCCAGGGACAAGAGACCCAGTACTTC
-	12	TRBV10-3	TRBJ2-5	few	CASRSAQETQYF	TGTGCCTCGAGGAGCGCCCAAGAGACCCAGTACTTC
-	12	TRBV30	TRBJ1-5	few	CAWDLGNQPQHF	TGTGCCTGGGATCTAGGGAATCAGCCCCAGCATTTT
-	13	TRBV30	TRBJ1-2	many	CAWSVLMEAGYTF	TGTGCCTGGAGTGTACTGATGGAAGCTGGCTACACCTTC
TRBD2	15	TRBV24-1	TRBJ2-1	many	CATIGSPGGYNEQFF	TGTGCCACCATCGGATCACCGGGAGGTTACAATGAGCAGTTCTTC
-	14	TRBV6-2/TRBV6-3	TRBJ1-1	-	CASNHPNRPTEAFF	TGTGCCAGCAACCACCCGAACAGACCCACTGAAGCTTTCTTT
TRBD2	13	TRBV5-1	TRBJ2-1	-	CASSSTIAGEQFF	TGCGCCAGCAGCTCCACAATAGCGGGAGAGCAGTTCTTC
-	15	TRBV28	TRBJ2-7	many	CASRSARSNDYEQYF	TGTGCCAGCAGGTCGGCAAGGAGCAACGACTACGAGCAGTACTTC
TRBD2	17	TRBV20-1	TRBJ2-7	few	CSAHSWGSSGNSYEQYF	TGCAGTGCCCACTCCTGGGGGAGTAGCGGGAACTCCTACGAGCAGTACTTC
TRBD2	13	TRBV20-1	TRBJ2-1	-	CSAEREFLNEQFF	TGCAGTGCCGAGCGGGAGTTTTTAAATGAGCAGTTCTTC
TRBD2	15	TRBV2	TRBJ2-1	-	CARGPSGSSYNEQFF	TGTGCCAGAGGCCCTAGCGGGAGCTCCTACAATGAGCAGTTCTTC
-	15	TRBV20-1	TRBJ2-3	-	CSAIPLRGKQDTQYF	TGCAGTGCTATCCCACTGAGGGGGAAACAGGATACGCAGTATTTT
-	18	TRBV2	TRBJ2-6	-	CASSEEDSLISGANVLTF	TGTGCCAGCAGTGAAGAAGACAGTCTAATCTCTGGGGCCAACGTCCTGACTTTC
-	15	TRBV7-3	TRBJ2-3	-	CASSLYSGMGGTQYF	TGTGCCAGCAGCCTGTACTCGGGGATGGGGGGTACGCAGTATTTT
-	17	TRBV7-2	TRBJ2-2	many	CASSLGLLLSLGGELFF	TGTGCCAGCAGCTTAGGCCTACTTCTGAGCTTGGGCGGGGAGCTGTTTTTT
-	14	TRBV29-1	TRBJ2-2	-	CSAMRGQNTGELFF	TGCAGCGCCATGAGGGGACAGAACACCGGGGAGCTGTTTTTT
-	12	TRBV19	TRBJ1-5	-	CASMAGNQPQHF	TGTGCCAGTATGGCCGGGAATCAGCCCCAGCATTTT
TRBD2	16	TRBV5-1	TRBJ2-2	many	CASSPGLAANTGELFF	TGTGCCAGCAGTCCGGGACTAGCCGCGAACACCGGGGAGCTGTTTTTT
TRBD2	16	TRBV10-1	TRBJ2-5	-	CASSESTSGRKETQYF	TGCGCCAGCAGTGAGTCGACTAGCGGGAGAAAAGAGACCCAGTACTTC
-	15	TRBV5-1	TRBJ2-7	many	CASSLASGRPNEQYF	TGCGCCAGCAGCTTGGCCTCAGGCAGGCCCAACGAGCAGTACTTC
-	12	TRBV20-1	TRBJ1-5	many	CSARGGGQPQHF	TGCAGTGCTAGAGGGGGAGGTCAGCCCCAGCATTTT